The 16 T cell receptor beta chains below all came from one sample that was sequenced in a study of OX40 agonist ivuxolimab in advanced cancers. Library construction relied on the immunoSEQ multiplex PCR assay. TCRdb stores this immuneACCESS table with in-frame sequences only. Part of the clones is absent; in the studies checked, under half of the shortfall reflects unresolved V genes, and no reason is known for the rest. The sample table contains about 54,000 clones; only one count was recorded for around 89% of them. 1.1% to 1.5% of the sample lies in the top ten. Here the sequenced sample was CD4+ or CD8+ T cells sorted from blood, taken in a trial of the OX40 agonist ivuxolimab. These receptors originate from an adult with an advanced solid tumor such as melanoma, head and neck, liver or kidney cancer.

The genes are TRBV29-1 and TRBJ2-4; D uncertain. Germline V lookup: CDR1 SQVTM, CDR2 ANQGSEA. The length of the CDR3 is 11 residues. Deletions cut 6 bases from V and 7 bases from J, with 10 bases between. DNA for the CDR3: TGCAGCGTGGTAGGCGCGAACATTCAGTACTTC. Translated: CSVVGANIQYF.

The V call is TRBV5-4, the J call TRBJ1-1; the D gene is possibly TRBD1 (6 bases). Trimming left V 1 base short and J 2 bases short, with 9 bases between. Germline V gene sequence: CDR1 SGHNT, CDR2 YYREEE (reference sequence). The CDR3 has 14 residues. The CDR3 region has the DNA TGTGCCAGCAGCTTGATGGGACACAACACTGAAGCTTTCTTT. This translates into CASSLMGHNTEAFF.

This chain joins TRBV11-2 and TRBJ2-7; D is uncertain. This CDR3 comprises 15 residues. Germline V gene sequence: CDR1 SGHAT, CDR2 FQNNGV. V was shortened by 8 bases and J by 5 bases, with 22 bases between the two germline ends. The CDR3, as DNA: TGTGCCAGCTCCCAGCTCAGAAGTTCTCGCAACGAGCAGTACTTC. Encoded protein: CASSQLRSSRNEQYF.

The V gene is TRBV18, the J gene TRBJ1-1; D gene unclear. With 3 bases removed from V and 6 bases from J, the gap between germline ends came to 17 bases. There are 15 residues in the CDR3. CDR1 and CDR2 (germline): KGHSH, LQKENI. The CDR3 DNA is TGTGCCAGCTCACCTCGAGACAATTCGAGGTCTGAAGCTTTCTTT. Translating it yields CASSPRDNSRSEAFF. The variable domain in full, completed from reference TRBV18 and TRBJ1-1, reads NAGVMQNPRHLVRRRGQEARLRCSPMKGHSHVYWYRQLPEEGLKFMVYLQKENIIDESGMPKERFSAEFPKEGPSILRIQQVVRGDSAAYFCASSPRDNSRSEAFFGQGTRLTVV.

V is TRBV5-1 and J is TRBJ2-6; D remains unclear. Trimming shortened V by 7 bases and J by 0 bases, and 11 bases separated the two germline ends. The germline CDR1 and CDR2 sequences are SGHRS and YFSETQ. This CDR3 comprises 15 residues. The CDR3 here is CASGFPGSGANVLTF. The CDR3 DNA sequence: TGCGCCAGCGGGTTTCCAGGCTCTGGGGCCAACGTCCTGACTTTC.

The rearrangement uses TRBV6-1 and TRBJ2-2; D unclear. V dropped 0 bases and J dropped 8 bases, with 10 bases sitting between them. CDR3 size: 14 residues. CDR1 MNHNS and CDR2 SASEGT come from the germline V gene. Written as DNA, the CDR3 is TGTGCCAGCAGTGAAGCTCGGGCGCAAGGGGAGCTGTTTTTT. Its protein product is CASSEARAQGELFF.

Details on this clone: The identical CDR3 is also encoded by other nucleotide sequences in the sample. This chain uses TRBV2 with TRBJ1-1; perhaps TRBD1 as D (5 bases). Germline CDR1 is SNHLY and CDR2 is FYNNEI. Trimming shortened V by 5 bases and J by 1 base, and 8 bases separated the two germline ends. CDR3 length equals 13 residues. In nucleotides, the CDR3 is TGTGCCAGCAGTTTAGGACAGAACACTGAAGCTTTCTTT. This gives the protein CASSLGQNTEAFF.

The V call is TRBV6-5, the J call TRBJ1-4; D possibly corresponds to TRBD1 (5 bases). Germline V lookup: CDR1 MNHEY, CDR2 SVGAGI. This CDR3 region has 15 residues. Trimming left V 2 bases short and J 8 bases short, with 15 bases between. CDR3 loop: CASSYRSGIGEKLFF. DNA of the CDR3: TGTGCCAGCAGTTACAGATCAGGGATTGGCGAAAAACTGTTTTTT.

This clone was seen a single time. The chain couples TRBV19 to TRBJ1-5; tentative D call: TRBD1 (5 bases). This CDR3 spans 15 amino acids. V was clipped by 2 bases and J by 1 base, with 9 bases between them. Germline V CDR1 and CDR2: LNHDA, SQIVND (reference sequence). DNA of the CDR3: TGTGCCAGTAGTATAACCGGGGCAAGCAATCAGCCCCAGCATTTT. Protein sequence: CASSITGASNQPQHF.

The CDR3 DNA sequence: TGTGCCAGCAGCTGGAGGGACAGCTCCTACGAGCAGTACTTC. Its translation is CASSWRDSSYEQYF. The V call is TRBV7-6, the J call TRBJ2-7, with D possibly TRBD1 on 7 matching bases. Between the trimmed V and J ends, which lost 4 bases and 0 bases, there was a span of 10 bases. Germline CDR1 reads SGHVS; CDR2 reads FNYEAQ. CDR3 length: 14 amino acids.

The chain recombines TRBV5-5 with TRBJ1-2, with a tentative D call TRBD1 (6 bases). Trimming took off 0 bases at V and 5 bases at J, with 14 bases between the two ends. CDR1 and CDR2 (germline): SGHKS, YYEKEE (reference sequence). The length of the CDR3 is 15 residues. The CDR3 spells CASSLAGTLVYGYTF. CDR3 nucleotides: TGTGCCAGCAGCTTGGCCGGGACACTAGTTTATGGCTACACCTTC.

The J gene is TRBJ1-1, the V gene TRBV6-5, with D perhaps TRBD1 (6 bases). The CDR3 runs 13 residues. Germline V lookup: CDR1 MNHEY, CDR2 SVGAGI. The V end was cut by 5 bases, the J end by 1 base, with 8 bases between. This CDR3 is CASSRGGNTEAFF. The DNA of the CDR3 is TGTGCCAGCAGTAGGGGGGGGAACACTGAAGCTTTCTTT.

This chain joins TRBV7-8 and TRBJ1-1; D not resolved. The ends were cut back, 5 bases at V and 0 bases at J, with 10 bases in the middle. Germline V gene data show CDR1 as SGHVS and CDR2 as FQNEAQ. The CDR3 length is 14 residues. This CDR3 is CASSLTVMNTEAFF. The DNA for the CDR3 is TGTGCCAGCAGCCTGACGGTCATGAACACTGAAGCTTTCTTT.

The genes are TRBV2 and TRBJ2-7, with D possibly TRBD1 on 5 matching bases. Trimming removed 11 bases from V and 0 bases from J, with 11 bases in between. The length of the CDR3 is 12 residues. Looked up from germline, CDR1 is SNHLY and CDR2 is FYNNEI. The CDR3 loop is CASRRDSYEQYF. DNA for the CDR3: TGTGCCTCGCGCAGGGACTCCTACGAGCAGTACTTC.

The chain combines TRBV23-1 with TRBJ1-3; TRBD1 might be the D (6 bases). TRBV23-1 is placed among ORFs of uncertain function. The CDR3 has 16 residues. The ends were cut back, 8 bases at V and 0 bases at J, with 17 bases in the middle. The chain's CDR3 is CASYQQDRRSGNTIYF. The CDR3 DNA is TGCGCCAGCTACCAACAAGACAGGCGCTCTGGAAACACCATATATTTT.

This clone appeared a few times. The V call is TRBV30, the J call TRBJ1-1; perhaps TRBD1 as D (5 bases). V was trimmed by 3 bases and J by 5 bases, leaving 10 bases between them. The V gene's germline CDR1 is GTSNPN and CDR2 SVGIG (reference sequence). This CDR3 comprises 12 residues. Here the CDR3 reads CAWRWGETEAFF. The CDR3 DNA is TGTGCCTGGAGGTGGGGGGAGACTGAAGCTTTCTTT. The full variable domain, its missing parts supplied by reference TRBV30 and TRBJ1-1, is SQTIHQWPATLVQPVGSPLSLECTVEGTSNPNLYWYRQAAGRGLQLLFYSVGIGQISSEVPQNLSASRPQDRQFILSSKKLLLSDSGFYLCAWRWGETEAFFGQGTRLTVV.